One sample yielded the 9 T cell receptor beta chains listed below, sequenced in a study of T cell responses to AZD1222 COVID-19 vaccine (dated by TCRdb to the early 2020s). The library relied on the immunoSEQ multiplex PCR assay. This immuneACCESS table, as held by TCRdb, lists in-frame sequences with V and J called but not all clones. Of the missing ones, under half trace to an unresolved V gene in checked studies; the others have no known cause. Here the sample has some 120,000 clones; 70% to 90% occur a single time. Of the sample, 3% to 4% falls within the top ten clones. According to the study, the label for this sample's time point signals: baseline before first vaccination. In the paper's terms, the treatment or condition label means: meningococcal conjugate vaccine given as trial control. This specimen was peripheral blood, taken on day 0 of MenACWY control vaccination. The receptors derive from an adult in good health.

The chain is built from TRBV5-1 and TRBJ1-2; 8 bases agree with TRBD1. Unmatched junction bases numbered 6, after V lost 0 bases and J lost 8 bases. The CDR3 is 14 residues long. Germline V lookup: CDR1 SGHRS, CDR2 YFSETQ. The CDR3 region has the DNA TGCGCCAGCAGCTTGGATGGTCGGACAGGGGGCTACACCTTC. It translates to CASSLDGRTGGYTF.

The V and J genes are TRBV19 and TRBJ1-1, with a tentative D call TRBD1 (5 bases). This CDR3 has 14 residues. Germline CDR1 LNHDA, CDR2 SQIVND (reference sequence). V lost 3 bases, J lost 4 bases, and 12 bases lay in between. CDR3 DNA: TGTGCCAGTAGTATTACGGGGCTGATCACTGAAGCTTTCTTT. Protein sequence: CASSITGLITEAFF. The full variable domain, completed using reference TRBV19 and TRBJ1-1, is DGGITQSPKYLFRKEGQNVTLSCEQNLNHDAMYWYRQDPGQGLRLIYYSQIVNDFQKGDIAEGYSVSREKKESFPLTVTSAQKNPTAFYLCASSITGLITEAFFGQGTRLTVV.

The genes are TRBV19 and TRBJ1-2; tentatively, D is TRBD1 (5 bases). Trimming shortened V by 10 bases and J by 0 bases, and 15 bases separated the two germline ends. Germline-derived CDR1 and CDR2 are LNHDA and SQIVND (reference sequence). The CDR3 has 14 residues. This chain's CDR3 is CATHARDPNYGYTF. In DNA, the CDR3 is TGTGCCACCCATGCAAGGGACCCTAACTATGGCTACACCTTC.

As for this clone: Other DNA variants within this sample encode the same CDR3. The chain recombines TRBV5-1 with TRBJ1-2; 10 nucleotides align to TRBD1. The trim removed 2 bases at V and 4 bases at J, leaving 5 bases unmatched. Germline V CDR1 and CDR2: SGHRS, YFSETQ. The length of the CDR3 is 15 residues. The CDR3 DNA reads TGCGCCAGCAGCTTACAGACAGGGGGCGGCTATGGCTACACCTTC. Its translation: CASSLQTGGGYGYTF.

This clone was seen just once. This chain links TRBV5-1 with TRBJ2-1; 7 bases are a match to TRBD2. CDR3 length: 14 amino acids. The germline V gene has CDR1 SGHRS and CDR2 YFSETQ. Trimming cost V 4 bases and J 6 bases; bases outside gene matches: 7. For the CDR3, the DNA is TGCGCCAGCAGCCCGCAGACTAGCACCAATGAGCAGTTCTTC. It yields the protein CASSPQTSTNEQFF.

This chain joins TRBV11-2 and TRBJ2-4; 9 bases map to TRBD1. The CDR3 sequence is 18 residues long. The J segment lost 0 bases and the V segment lost 4 bases, leaving 10 bases of the junction unmatched. Germline loops: CDR1 SGHAT, CDR2 FQNNGV. CDR3 amino acids: CASSSLGGQGPAKNIQYF. The CDR3 DNA reads TGTGCCAGCAGCTCCCTTGGGGGACAGGGCCCAGCCAAAAACATTCAGTACTTC. Looking up the rest from reference TRBV11-2 and TRBJ2-4 gives the full variable domain: EAGVAQSPRYKIIEKRQSVAFWCNPISGHATLYWYQQILGQGPKLLIQFQNNGVVDDSQLPKDRFSAERLKGVDSTLKIQPAKLEDSAVYLCASSSLGGQGPAKNIQYFGAGTRLSVL.

This chain links TRBV6-5 with TRBJ1-5; D gene uncertain. The CDR3 runs to 13 residues. V lost 0 bases to trimming and J lost 7 bases, with 7 bases between them. CDR1 is MNHEY and CDR2 is SVGAGI in the germline V gene. CDR3 DNA sequence: TGTGCCAGCAGTTACTCGAGTGACCAGCCCCAGCATTTT. It specifies CASSYSSDQPQHF.

This sequence joins TRBV11-2 and TRBJ1-1; a weak D match, TRBD1 (5 bases). The ends were cut back, 6 bases at V and 0 bases at J, with 8 bases in the middle. The CDR3 runs 13 residues. CDR1 and CDR2 (germline): SGHAT, FQNNGV. CDR3 amino acids: CASRGRVNTEAFF. CDR3 in DNA: TGTGCCAGCAGGGGACGGGTGAACACTGAAGCTTTCTTT.

V is TRBV5-6 and J is TRBJ1-3; D is undetermined. V was shortened by 1 base and J by 0 bases, with 11 bases between the two germline ends. Per germline, CDR1 SGHDT and CDR2 YYEEEE. The CDR3 extends over 16 amino acids. The CDR3 sequence: CASSLWATGSGNTIYF. The CDR3 DNA follows: TGTGCCAGCAGCTTGTGGGCCACGGGCTCTGGAAACACCATATATTTT.